This passage covers 18 T cell receptor beta chains from one sample sequenced in a study of blood T cell repertoires in COVID-19. The table came from immunoSEQ multiplex PCR; TCRdb's copy has only in-frame clones and leaves some out. The sample records fewer than 200,000 clones, around 80% being singletons. The sample taken for sequencing was peripheral blood. These receptors all come from a man between 65 and 85 years old with active or convalescent COVID-19.

The V gene is TRBV5-8, the J gene TRBJ2-5; TRBD1 is a possible D gene (6 bases). CDR1 is SGHTS and CDR2 is YDEGEE in the germline V gene. This CDR3 is built from 13 residues. The V end was cut by 4 bases, the J end by 2 bases, with 9 bases between. The CDR3, as DNA: TGTGCCAGCAGCCCCGGACAGCAAGAGACCCAGTACTTC. Its translation: CASSPGQQETQYF.

The chain joins TRBV5-1 to TRBJ2-1; 9 positions match TRBD1. J was trimmed by 7 bases and V by 8 bases; bases with no gene match: 10. This CDR3 spans 14 amino acids. Germline values: CDR1 SGHRS, CDR2 YFSETQ. CDR3 nucleotide sequence: TGCGCCAGTTGCCGGGACAGGGTTGGAAATGAGCAGTTCTTC. Its translation: CASCRDRVGNEQFF.

The chain carries TRBV9 and TRBJ1-1, with D possibly matching TRBD1 (5 bases). V was cut by 2 bases and J by 1 base, with 9 bases left in between. The germline gives CDR1 SGDLS, CDR2 YYNGEE. This CDR3 spans 14 amino acids. DNA for the CDR3: TGTGCCAGCAGCGTCGGCAGGGAGAACACTGAAGCTTTCTTT. Translation gives CASSVGRENTEAFF.

The CDR3 loop reads CSASLRGGGATDTQYF. CDR3 DNA: TGCAGTGCTAGTTTGCGGGGAGGAGGCGCCACAGATACGCAGTATTTT. The rearrangement links TRBV20-1 to TRBJ2-3; TRBD2 might be the D (6 bases). Germline CDR1 and CDR2: DFQATT and SNEGSKA (reference sequence). The CDR3 sequence is 16 residues long. Between the trimmed V and J ends, which lost 3 bases and 2 bases, there was a span of 18 bases.

This clone was picked up many times. J is TRBJ1-2 and V is TRBV19, with TRBD1 matching over 7 bases. This CDR3 comprises 13 residues. CDR1 and CDR2 (germline): LNHDA, SQIVND (reference sequence). The V gene end was trimmed by 3 bases and the J gene end by 7 bases; junction bases not matched to a gene: 5. The CDR3 bases are TGTGCCAGTAGTATCGGGACAGTTCCTGGCTACACCTTC. This sequence encodes CASSIGTVPGYTF.

V gene TRBV12-3 or TRBV12-4 combines with J gene TRBJ1-4; D ambiguous. The CDR3 spans 13 residues. V dropped 1 base and J dropped 5 bases, with 5 bases sitting between them. The CDR3 nucleotides are TGTGCCAGCAGTTTAGTAGAAAATGAAAAACTGTTTTTT. Translated: CASSLVENEKLFF.

This clone has only a few counts. This chain connects TRBV7-9 to TRBJ1-3, with 7 bases aligning to TRBD1. Germline lookup yields CDR1 SEHNR and CDR2 FQNEAQ (reference sequence). J gave up 2 bases and V 5 bases, and 6 bases lay outside the gene matches. The CDR3 has 15 residues. In DNA form, the CDR3 reads TGTGCCAGCAGCGCACAGGGGACGACTGGAAACACCATATATTTT. Its translation is CASSAQGTTGNTIYF.

V usage is TRBV18 and J usage is TRBJ2-5; the match to TRBD1 covers 12 bases. V shed 5 bases and J 4 bases; nucleotides not matched to a gene: 14. There are 18 residues in the CDR3. From germline, CDR1 is KGHSH and CDR2 LQKENI. In DNA, the CDR3 is TGTGCCAGCTCATCCGGGACAGGGGGCTTCGGGGTTGGAGAGACCCAGTACTTC. This sequence encodes CASSSGTGGFGVGETQYF.

The chain couples TRBV5-1 to TRBJ2-2; 9 positions agree with TRBD2. With V trimmed by 6 bases and J by 1 base, 10 bases remained unmatched. The CDR3 totals 17 residues. Germline V gene lookup returns CDR1 SGHRS and CDR2 YFSETQ. The DNA of the CDR3 is TGCGCCAGCAAGGGCTGGGTAGCGGGGGTGAACACCGGGGAGCTGTTTTTT. Protein product: CASKGWVAGVNTGELFF.

The gene calls are TRBV5-1 and TRBJ2-2; TRBD1 is a possible D gene (5 bases). Germline CDR1 SGHRS, CDR2 YFSETQ. Trimming took off 2 bases at V and 4 bases at J, with 9 bases between the two ends. The CDR3 spans 14 residues. CDR3 region: CASSFNRPTGELFF. The DNA for the CDR3 is TGCGCCAGCAGCTTCAACAGGCCCACCGGGGAGCTGTTTTTT.

The rearrangement links TRBV25-1 to TRBJ1-2; 10 nucleotides agree with TRBD1. CDR1 and CDR2 from the germline V gene are MGHDK and SYGVNS. The V and J ends lost 0 bases and 4 bases, in that order; junction bases with no gene match: 2. The CDR3 has 15 amino acids. The CDR3 region is CASSEYGTGAYGYTF. CDR3 DNA sequence: TGTGCCAGCAGTGAATACGGGACAGGGGCCTATGGCTACACCTTC.

About this clone itself: The junction departs from the called germline gene at one end, perhaps through a read error. This rearrangement joins TRBV7-7 to TRBJ2-1, with TRBD1 as a possible D gene (6 bases). The germline CDR1 and CDR2 sequences are SSHAT and FNYEAQ (reference sequence). The length of the CDR3 is 13 residues. CDR3 in DNA: TGTGCTAGCAGCTTAGGACAGAAGAATGAGCAGTTCTTC. Translation gives CASSLGQKNEQFF.

The chain recombines TRBV5-8 with TRBJ1-4; 7 positions agree with TRBD1. From germline, CDR1 is SGHTS and CDR2 YDEGEE. CDR3 size: 14 residues. V was clipped by 4 bases and J by 4 bases; unmatched bases: 4. As DNA, the CDR3 is TGTGCCAGCAGCGTAGGACAGGTTAATGAAAAACTGTTTTTT. It translates to CASSVGQVNEKLFF. The whole variable domain, remainder taken from reference TRBV5-8 and TRBJ1-4, is EAGVTQSPTHLIKTRGQQATLRCSPISGHTSVYWYQQALGLGLQFLLWYDEGEERNRGNFPPRFSGRQFPNYSSELNVNALELEDSALYLCASSVGQVNEKLFFGSGTQLSVL.

V and J are TRBV6-5 and TRBJ1-2, with TRBD1 identical over 10 bases. Germline CDR1 and CDR2: MNHEY and SVGAGI. The CDR3 totals 11 residues. J gave up 8 bases and V 11 bases, and 5 bases lay outside the gene matches. The chain's CDR3 is CASDRGYGYTF. The CDR3 DNA reads TGTGCCTCGGACAGGGGGTACGGCTACACCTTC.

The CDR3 here is CANHSRAEQYF. The CDR3 bases are TGTGCCAACCATTCGCGGGCAGAGCAGTACTTC. J is TRBJ2-7 and V is TRBV6-5; maybe TRBD2 (5 bases). The CDR3 has 11 amino acids. Trimming stripped 10 bases from V and 7 bases from J, with 14 bases between. In germline, CDR1 is MNHEY, CDR2 SVGAGI.

The chain uses TRBV5-6 and TRBJ2-7; 8 bases line up with TRBD2. The CDR3 totals 14 residues. Germline V lookup: CDR1 SGHDT, CDR2 YYEEEE. The junction had 4 bases not matched to a gene; V was cut back by 2 bases and J by 3 bases. This CDR3 is CASSFGLANYEQYF. DNA for the CDR3: TGTGCCAGCAGCTTCGGACTAGCCAACTACGAGCAGTACTTC.

The chain has TRBV7-2 and TRBJ1-1; 7 nucleotides line up with TRBD1. V trimming: 4 bases; J trimming: 6 bases; junction bases outside the gene matches: 5. Germline V gene data show CDR1 as SGHTA and CDR2 as FQGNSA. This CDR3 has 13 residues. CDR3 loop: CASSSRQGAEAFF. CDR3 coding DNA: TGTGCCAGCAGCTCCCGACAGGGCGCTGAAGCTTTCTTT.

This chain links TRBV19 with TRBJ1-2; 10 nucleotides align to TRBD1. CDR1 LNHDA and CDR2 SQIVND come from the germline V gene (reference sequence). The CDR3 length is 15 residues. The junction had 9 bases not matched to a gene; V was cut back by 5 bases and J by 6 bases. CDR3 in DNA: TGTGCCAGTAGTCCGCGGACAGGGGGACACGATGGCTACACCTTC. Translated, it gives CASSPRTGGHDGYTF.